Shown below are 25 T cell receptor beta chains from a single sample sequenced in a study of vaccination and CD4 T cells after COVID-19. Cultured CD4+ T cells had their DNA profiled by the Oncomine TCR Beta short-read assay. TCRdb reprocessed the PCR reads via MiXCR and lists one record per CDR3 protein. This repertoire shows about 21,000 distinct CDR3 sequences, about 40% found once; its top ten account for 7.5% to 10%. Time point indicated: late sampling 161 to 241 days after vaccination in three convalescent patients. Documented treatment: approximately 10-day PBMC culture with coronavirus spike peptide pools or control peptides (ViraFEST assay). Their cognate antigens are unknown. The material was CD4+ T cells from blood, cultured in vitro, obtained about 7 months after SARS-CoV-2 vaccination. The receptors originated from a human donor who had recovered from COVID-19.

The gene calls are TRBV7-2 and TRBJ2-2; no clear D gene. The CDR3 spans 14 residues. Trimming took 1 base from V and 7 from J, leaving 10 bases between them. Germline V gene data show CDR1 as SGHTA and CDR2 as FQGNSA. CDR3 coding DNA: TGTGCCAGCAGCTTAGAGAGCGTGAACGGGGAGCTGTTTTTT. Amino acid sequence: CASSLESVNGELFF.

This chain connects TRBV6-1 to TRBJ2-7; 11 positions match TRBD2. The CDR3 contains 15 residues. Trimming cost V 7 bases and J 2 bases; bases outside gene matches: 7. Germline V gene data show CDR1 as MNHNS and CDR2 as SASEGT. As DNA, the CDR3 is TGTGCCAGCAATGCTCTAGCGGGAGGTCCCTACGAGCAGTACTTC. Translating gives CASNALAGGPYEQYF.

The chain carries TRBV28 and TRBJ1-5; D gene ambiguous. The CDR3 runs 13 residues. V lost 4 bases and J lost 13, with 17 bases in between. In germline, CDR1 is MDHEN, CDR2 SYDVKM. The CDR3 loop reads CASSSPPGSAQHF. Written as DNA, the CDR3 is TGTGCCAGCAGTTCCCCCCCCGGATCGGCACAGCATTTT.

This clonotype came up a few times. V is TRBV19 and J is TRBJ1-5; possible D gene TRBD1, 5 bases. The V end was cut by 3 bases, the J end by 1 base, with 7 bases between. Germline loops: CDR1 LNHDA, CDR2 SQIVND (reference sequence). There are 14 residues in the CDR3. Written as DNA, the CDR3 is TGTGCCAGTAGTATGGGGCAAAGCAATCAGCCCCAGCATTTT. It is translated as CASSMGQSNQPQHF.

Comment on this clonotype: A much larger clone differs from this one at a single base, so this may be a read error. This sequence joins TRBV28 and TRBJ2-7; D remains unclear. Germline-derived CDR1 and CDR2 are MDHEN and SYDVKM. This CDR3 region has 14 residues. Trimming took off 2 bases at V and 0 bases at J, with 8 bases between the two ends. The CDR3 nucleotides read TGTGCCAGCAGTTTACCCGTTGGCTCCTACGAGCAGTACTTC. Residues: CASSLPVGSYEQYF.

The J gene is TRBJ2-7, the V gene TRBV6-5; D is perhaps TRBD2 (5 bases). CDR3 length: 15 residues. The V and J ends lost 2 bases and 0 bases respectively, with 11 bases between them. Germline V lookup: CDR1 MNHEY, CDR2 SVGAGI. The CDR3 reads CASSYGGRPSYEQYF. CDR3 sequence (DNA): TGTGCCAGCAGTTACGGCGGGCGACCCTCCTACGAGCAGTACTTC.

This clonotype was picked up a small number of times. The chain joins TRBV20-1 to TRBJ2-3; D possibly corresponds to TRBD2 (6 bases). The V and J ends lost 3 bases and 0 bases respectively, with 13 bases between them. Germline-derived CDR1 and CDR2 are DFQATT and SNEGSKA (reference sequence). There are 15 residues in the CDR3. CDR3 sequence: CSARRGGSSTDTQYF. Here the CDR3 DNA reads TGCAGTGCTAGGCGTGGGGGGTCTAGCACAGATACGCAGTATTTT.

This clonotype was recorded a few times. This chain joins TRBV7-3 and TRBJ2-1; D unclear. Germline values: CDR1 SGHTA, CDR2 FQGTGA. This CDR3 contains 14 residues. V was clipped by 5 bases and J by 3 bases, with 11 bases between them. DNA for the CDR3: TGTGCCAGCAGCCCCGACCGGTACTACAATGAGCAGTTCTTC. It is translated as CASSPDRYYNEQFF. Full variable domain (missing parts from reference TRBV7-3 and TRBJ2-1): GAGVSQTPSNKVTEKGKYVELRCDPISGHTALYWYRQSLGQGPEFLIYFQGTGAADDSGLPNDRFFAVRPEGSVSTLKIQRTERGDSAVYLCASSPDRYYNEQFFGPGTRLTVL.

V gene TRBV6-2 or TRBV6-3 combines with J gene TRBJ1-1; no firm D call. Germline V CDR1 and CDR2: MNHEY, SVGEGT. V lost 9 bases and J 4 bases, leaving 9 bases between the germline ends. The length of the CDR3 is 11 residues. In DNA, the CDR3 is TGTGCCAGTTTGACTCCCACTGAAGCTTTCTTT. This encodes CASLTPTEAFF.

This clonotype was observed a few times. The genes are TRBV2 and TRBJ1-5, with TRBD1 matching 8 bases. CDR3 length: 14 amino acids. Germline CDR1 reads SNHLY; CDR2 reads FYNNEI. The ends lost 6 bases at V and 7 bases at J; junction bases unmatched: 8. The CDR3 DNA reads TGTGCCAGCAGCGATGGACAGGGAGGCCAGCCCCAGCATTTT. Encoded protein: CASSDGQGGQPQHF.

This chain joins TRBV28 and TRBJ2-3; TRBD1 is a possible D gene (6 bases). V lost 7 bases and J lost 4, with 18 bases in between. The germline V gene has CDR1 MDHEN and CDR2 SYDVKM. The CDR3 spans 15 residues. The CDR3: CASTLGGASSDTQYF. DNA for the CDR3: TGTGCCAGCACCCTAGGGGGAGCTTCTTCAGATACGCAGTATTTT.

The chain carries TRBV7-2 and TRBJ2-5; TRBD1 or TRBD2 may be the D gene (6 bases each). Trimming took off 1 base at V and 5 bases at J, with 14 bases between the two ends. The CDR3 runs 15 residues. The germline CDR1 and CDR2 sequences are SGHTA and FQGNSA. Written as DNA, the CDR3 is TGTGCCAGCAGCTTAGGGGGTCGGAGGGGGGAGACCCAGTACTTC. This codes for CASSLGGRRGETQYF. Looking up the rest from reference TRBV7-2 and TRBJ2-5 gives the full variable domain: GAGVSQSPSNKVTEKGKDVELRCDPISGHTALYWYRQSLGQGLEFLIYFQGNSAPDKSGLPSDRFSAERTGGSVSTLTIQRTQQEDSAVYLCASSLGGRRGETQYFGPGTRLLVL.

V and J are TRBV20-1 and TRBJ1-1; 9 bases match TRBD1. The CDR3 loop spans 13 amino acids. Germline values: CDR1 DFQATT, CDR2 SNEGSKA (reference sequence). Trimming removed 6 bases from V and 1 base from J; junction bases left unmatched: 3. CDR3 protein: CSAADRGNTEAFF. Written as DNA, the CDR3 is TGCAGTGCAGCGGACAGGGGGAACACTGAAGCTTTCTTT.

J is TRBJ1-2 and V is TRBV28, with 9 bases identical to TRBD1. The CDR3 has 15 amino acids. V dropped 4 bases and J dropped 6; count of bases not matched to a gene: 9. Germline V CDR1 and CDR2: MDHEN, SYDVKM. The CDR3 sequence: CASSYNTGTGNGYTF. Written as DNA, the CDR3 is TGTGCCAGCAGTTATAATACCGGGACAGGGAATGGCTACACCTTC.

This rearrangement joins TRBV20-1 to TRBJ1-5; no definite D call. The CDR3 sequence is 13 residues long. CDR1 and CDR2 (germline): DFQATT, SNEGSKA (reference sequence). Trimming took off 5 bases at V and 2 bases at J, with 10 bases between the two ends. The CDR3 loop is CSARRSGNQPQHF. CDR3 sequence (DNA): TGCAGTGCTCGCCGGTCGGGCAATCAGCCCCAGCATTTT.

The V and J genes are TRBV19 and TRBJ1-2; D not resolved. CDR1 is LNHDA, CDR2 SQIVND, per germline (reference sequence). CDR3 length equals 15 residues. V gave up 3 bases and J gave up 1 base, with 12 bases separating them. CDR3 protein: CASSMGRRLNYGYTF. For the CDR3, the DNA is TGTGCCAGTAGTATGGGTCGCAGGCTTAACTATGGCTACACCTTC. The full variable domain, with the rest looked up from reference TRBV19 and TRBJ1-2, is DGGITQSPKYLFRKEGQNVTLSCEQNLNHDAMYWYRQDPGQGLRLIYYSQIVNDFQKGDIAEGYSVSREKKESFPLTVTSAQKNPTAFYLCASSMGRRLNYGYTFGSGTRLTVV.

Points on this clonotype: Being one base from a much bigger clone, this may be a read error. This sequence joins TRBV6-4 and TRBJ2-1; D possibly corresponds to TRBD2 (5 bases). The J call is in doubt because the DNA end fits TRBJ2-7 better. The CDR3 contains 14 residues. Germline values: CDR1 MRHNA, CDR2 SNTAGT. This CDR3 is CASSDGSSYNEQYF. The CDR3 coding sequence is TGTGCCAGCAGTGACGGGAGCTCCTACAATGAGCAGTACTTC.

This clonotype occurred a few times. The chain carries TRBV20-1 and TRBJ2-5; D is possibly TRBD2 (5 bases). Germline V gene sequence: CDR1 DFQATT, CDR2 SNEGSKA (reference sequence). V lost 5 bases and J lost 1, with 8 bases in between. This CDR3 has 12 residues. CDR3 amino acids: CSAPGFQETQYF. CDR3 nucleotide sequence: TGCAGTGCTCCGGGGTTCCAAGAGACCCAGTACTTC.

This clonotype has more than one count but fewer than ten. The rearrangement uses TRBV7-2 and TRBJ2-5, with TRBD2 identical over 9 bases. The CDR3 is 15 amino acids. Germline lookup yields CDR1 SGHTA and CDR2 FQGNSA. Losses at the gene ends were 4 bases for V and 5 bases for J; bases not matched to a gene: 8. CDR3 in DNA: TGTGCCAGCAGCTCGAACTTAGCGGGAGCGGAGACCCAGTACTTC. This codes for CASSSNLAGAETQYF.

By sample share, this clonotype is medium-sized. V is TRBV20-1 and J is TRBJ2-5; TRBD2 aligns across 12 bases. CDR3 size: 18 residues. Per germline, CDR1 DFQATT and CDR2 SNEGSKA (reference sequence). V was clipped by 4 bases and J by 5 bases; unmatched bases: 17. CDR3 loop: CSANSGGLAGGPGETQYF. CDR3 DNA: TGCAGTGCTAATTCTGGTGGGCTAGCGGGAGGGCCGGGTGAGACCCAGTACTTC.

V is TRBV7-2 and J is TRBJ2-3, with unresolved D. The CDR3 consists of 14 residues. V lost 10 bases, J lost 0 bases, and 14 bases lay in between. CDR1 and CDR2 from the germline V gene are SGHTA and FQGNSA. CDR3 sequence reads: CATRSSSSTDTQYF. In DNA form, the CDR3 reads TGTGCCACCCGATCGAGCTCTAGCACAGATACGCAGTATTTT. The whole variable domain, filled in from reference TRBV7-2 and TRBJ2-3, reads GAGVSQSPSNKVTEKGKDVELRCDPISGHTALYWYRQSLGQGLEFLIYFQGNSAPDKSGLPSDRFSAERTGGSVSTLTIQRTQQEDSAVYLCATRSSSSTDTQYFGPGTRLTVL.

The rearrangement joins TRBV20-1 to TRBJ1-5, with a tentative D call TRBD1 (6 bases). Trimming took 1 base from V and 6 from J, leaving 7 bases between them. Germline CDR1 is DFQATT and CDR2 is SNEGSKA (reference sequence). The CDR3 sequence is 12 residues long. CDR3 protein: CSARAGVQPQHF. CDR3 bases: TGCAGTGCTAGAGCAGGGGTTCAGCCCCAGCATTTT.

A few counts support this clonotype. The chain joins TRBV6-1 to TRBJ2-7; 9 nucleotides align to TRBD1. Germline values: CDR1 MNHNS, CDR2 SASEGT. With V trimmed by 5 bases and J by 5 bases, 13 bases remained unmatched. This CDR3 region has 16 residues. The CDR3: CASSRNRDRVANEQYF. DNA of the CDR3: TGTGCCAGCAGTCGAAACCGGGACAGGGTAGCAAACGAGCAGTACTTC.

This clonotype was seen a few times. The chain has TRBV7-2 and TRBJ2-7, with D uncertain. In germline, CDR1 is SGHTA, CDR2 FQGNSA. The CDR3 is 16 residues long. The germline V and J ends were trimmed by 2 bases and 3 bases, with 17 bases remaining between them. The CDR3 reads CASSLRVRGRYYEQYF. CDR3 nucleotides: TGTGCCAGCAGCTTACGGGTGCGCGGCCGTTACTACGAGCAGTACTTC.

This clonotype has a handful of counts. J is TRBJ2-2 and V is TRBV20-1; D is unresolved. Trimming left V 1 base short and J 6 bases short, with 6 bases between. The CDR3 is made up of 12 amino acids. CDR1 is DFQATT, CDR2 SNEGSKA, per germline (reference sequence). For the CDR3, the DNA is TGCAGTGCTAGAGTATTTGCCGGGGAGCTGTTTTTT. Protein: CSARVFAGELFF.